This paragraph reports one TCR beta chain. From the germline J gene comes the end of the CDR3, since the read stops 3 residues before it. The assay was immunoSEQ multiplex PCR, and TCRdb's table has in-frame clones only and misses some. The specimen's table records some 41,000 clones. CDR3 length: 15 amino acids. Germline loops: CDR1 SGHTA, CDR2 FQGNSA. Trimming pared 4 bases from V and 4 bases from J, leaving 17 bases between. The data were obtained in a study of T cells in women clearing cervical HPV infection. This chain uses TRBV7-2 with TRBJ2-7; TRBD2 is a possible D gene (6 bases). Material for sequencing was blood buffy coat. The TCR was taken from a woman aged 18-70 years with a cervical HPV16 infection that either progressed to CIN3+ or cleared (not recorded which). The CDR3 reads CASSSLGGGGYEQYF. The sequenced part of the CDR3 DNA is TGTGCCAGCAGCTCTCTGGGGGGAGGAGGGTACGAG.